Listed below are T cell receptor beta chains from one sample, sequenced in a study of beta chain features in type 1 diabetes. The table came from immunoSEQ multiplex PCR; TCRdb's copy has only in-frame clones and leaves some out. This table has 160,000 or so clones, just over 8% appearing once. Material for sequencing was central memory CD4+ T cells from blood. The source is a woman younger than 30 with type 1 diabetes. Both conserved end residues are part of each CDR3. The D gene is left open where the match is weak. Clone size, where shown, is once, few, many, or a class for clones that have expanded.

clone_size: many
j_call: TRBJ2-1
v_call: TRBV11-2
d_call: -
cdr3_nt: TGTGCCAGCAGCTTAGATCAGTGGTCTAATGAGCAGTTCTTC
cdr3_aa: CASSLDQWSNEQFF

clone_size: few
j_call: TRBJ2-3
v_call: TRBV5-6
d_call: TRBD2
cdr3_nt: TGTGCCAGCAGCTTGACTAGCGGGGGCACGCAGTATTTT
cdr3_aa: CASSLTSGGTQYF

clone_size: few
j_call: TRBJ2-4
v_call: TRBV5-1
d_call: TRBD1
cdr3_nt: TGCGCCAGCAGCTTGGAAGGGACAGCTCAGCCAAACATTCAGTACTTC
cdr3_aa: CASSLEGTAQPNIQYF

clone_size: -
j_call: TRBJ2-3
v_call: TRBV2
d_call: -
cdr3_nt: TGTGCCAGCACCACTAGCCCAAGCACAGATACGCAGTATTTT
cdr3_aa: CASTTSPSTDTQYF

clone_size: few
j_call: TRBJ2-5
v_call: TRBV7-2
d_call: TRBD1
cdr3_nt: TGTGCCAGCAGCGCTCAAACAGGGGCCCCAGAGACCCAGTACTTC
cdr3_aa: CASSAQTGAPETQYF

clone_size: -
j_call: TRBJ1-2
v_call: TRBV2
d_call: -
cdr3_nt: TGTGCCAGCAGTGAATCCACAGGGCCCTGGGGCTACACCTTC
cdr3_aa: CASSESTGPWGYTF

clone_size: -
j_call: TRBJ2-2
v_call: TRBV5-1
d_call: -
cdr3_nt: TGCGCCAGCGGAGTCAGGGGGGACACCGGGGAGCTGTTTTTT
cdr3_aa: CASGVRGDTGELFF

clone_size: many
j_call: TRBJ1-4
v_call: TRBV18
d_call: TRBD1
cdr3_nt: TGTGCCAGCTCACCAAGGGACAGGGATGAAAAACTGTTTTTT
cdr3_aa: CASSPRDRDEKLFF

clone_size: few
j_call: TRBJ1-1
v_call: TRBV4-3
d_call: -
cdr3_nt: TGCGCCAGCAGCCCAAATCCGGGACTCACTGAAGCTTTCTTT
cdr3_aa: CASSPNPGLTEAFF

clone_size: few
j_call: TRBJ1-1
v_call: TRBV30
d_call: -
cdr3_nt: TGTGCCTGGAGTACTACGAGGGGGTTTGAAGCTTTCTTT
cdr3_aa: CAWSTTRGFEAFF

clone_size: -
j_call: TRBJ2-3
v_call: TRBV5-4
d_call: TRBD2
cdr3_nt: TGTGCCAGCAGCCGCCTTAGCGGGGGCACAGATACGCAGTATTTT
cdr3_aa: CASSRLSGGTDTQYF

clone_size: few
j_call: TRBJ1-3
v_call: TRBV4-2
d_call: -
cdr3_nt: TGTGCCAGCAGCCAAGTAGGGGACTCCCAATTGATATATTTT
cdr3_aa: CASSQVGDSQLIYF

clone_size: few
j_call: TRBJ1-2
v_call: TRBV4-3
d_call: -
cdr3_nt: TGCGCCAGCAGCCCGGACAAATCCTATGGCTACACCTTC
cdr3_aa: CASSPDKSYGYTF

clone_size: few
j_call: TRBJ2-1
v_call: TRBV18
d_call: -
cdr3_nt: TGTGCCAGCTCACCATTGGGGGGAACCTACAATGAGCAGTTCTTC
cdr3_aa: CASSPLGGTYNEQFF

clone_size: -
j_call: TRBJ2-1
v_call: TRBV19
d_call: TRBD2
cdr3_nt: TGTGCCAGTAGTGCCATCCTAGCGGGAGGTTACAATGAGCAGTTCTTC
cdr3_aa: CASSAILAGGYNEQFF

clone_size: -
j_call: TRBJ2-7
v_call: TRBV28
d_call: -
cdr3_nt: TGTGCCAGCAGTTTACCTGGCGGGGCCTCCTCCTACGAGCAGTACTTC
cdr3_aa: CASSLPGGASSYEQYF

clone_size: few
j_call: TRBJ1-1
v_call: TRBV7-9
d_call: -
cdr3_nt: TGCGCCAGCAGCCCGGACTGGGAGAACACTGAAGCTTTCTTT
cdr3_aa: CASSPDWENTEAFF

clone_size: -
j_call: TRBJ2-5
v_call: TRBV14
d_call: -
cdr3_nt: TGTGCCAGCAGCCCACAAGAGGGATGGGAGACCCAGTACTTC
cdr3_aa: CASSPQEGWETQYF

clone_size: few
j_call: TRBJ2-5
v_call: TRBV29-1
d_call: -
cdr3_nt: TGCAGCGTTTATTTCATCTCAGGAGGGGCCCCGTCTTCCGAGACCCAGTACTTC
cdr3_aa: CSVYFISGGAPSSETQYF

clone_size: -
j_call: TRBJ1-2
v_call: TRBV6-1
d_call: -
cdr3_nt: TGTGCCAGCAGAGACCCCGGACAGTTTAACTATGGCTACACCTTC
cdr3_aa: CASRDPGQFNYGYTF

clone_size: few
j_call: TRBJ2-1
v_call: TRBV5-1
d_call: TRBD1
cdr3_nt: TGCGCCAGCAGCTTGGGGACAGGGAACAATGAGCAGTTCTTC
cdr3_aa: CASSLGTGNNEQFF

clone_size: few
j_call: TRBJ2-1
v_call: TRBV9
d_call: -
cdr3_nt: TGTGCCAGCAGCGTAGCGCCCCGGGGAGCTTACAATGAGCAGTTCTTC
cdr3_aa: CASSVAPRGAYNEQFF

clone_size: once
j_call: TRBJ2-1
v_call: TRBV4-3
d_call: -
cdr3_nt: TGCGCCAGCAGCCAAGTACCACAGGAAGGCAATGAGCAGTTCTTC
cdr3_aa: CASSQVPQEGNEQFF

clone_size: few
j_call: TRBJ2-5
v_call: TRBV5-1
d_call: TRBD2
cdr3_nt: TGCGCCAGCAGCCTAGCGGGAGGGGGGCAAGAGACCCAGTACTTC
cdr3_aa: CASSLAGGGQETQYF

clone_size: few
j_call: TRBJ2-3
v_call: TRBV6-5
d_call: TRBD2
cdr3_nt: TGTGCCAGCCGTAGACTAGCGGGAGGTGCAGATACGCAGTATTTT
cdr3_aa: CASRRLAGGADTQYF

clone_size: -
j_call: TRBJ1-2
v_call: TRBV16
d_call: -
cdr3_nt: TGTGCCAGCAGCCCTCGGAGTAACTATGGCTACACCTTC
cdr3_aa: CASSPRSNYGYTF

clone_size: -
j_call: TRBJ2-3
v_call: TRBV7-3
d_call: TRBD1
cdr3_nt: TGTGCCAGCAGCTTGGGTGGGACAGGGAACACAGATACGCAGTATTTT
cdr3_aa: CASSLGGTGNTDTQYF

clone_size: -
j_call: TRBJ1-4
v_call: TRBV30
d_call: -
cdr3_nt: TGTGCCTGGAGTGTACAACTTGGCAGGCCTAATGAAAAACTGTTTTTT
cdr3_aa: CAWSVQLGRPNEKLFF

clone_size: few
j_call: TRBJ2-5
v_call: TRBV7-2
d_call: -
cdr3_nt: TGTGCCAGCAGCTTAGGTTCGGTAGAGGGGGCCCAGTACTTC
cdr3_aa: CASSLGSVEGAQYF

clone_size: few
j_call: TRBJ2-5
v_call: TRBV5-4
d_call: TRBD1
cdr3_nt: TGTGCCAGCAGCTCCAGGGGGAATCAAGAGACCCAGTACTTC
cdr3_aa: CASSSRGNQETQYF

clone_size: -
j_call: TRBJ1-1
v_call: TRBV6-5
d_call: TRBD1
cdr3_nt: TGTGCCGGAGGTAGGACAGGGGGGCAAAACACTGAAGCTTTCTTT
cdr3_aa: CAGGRTGGQNTEAFF

clone_size: -
j_call: TRBJ2-5
v_call: TRBV11-2
d_call: TRBD2
cdr3_nt: TGTGCCAGCAGCTTAGGGGGAGGGCAAGAGACCCAGTACTTC
cdr3_aa: CASSLGGGQETQYF

clone_size: many
j_call: TRBJ2-7
v_call: TRBV7-2
d_call: TRBD2
cdr3_nt: TGTGCCAGCAGCCCAAGGGGAGGGGAGCAGTACTTC
cdr3_aa: CASSPRGGEQYF

clone_size: -
j_call: TRBJ2-3
v_call: TRBV7-2
d_call: -
cdr3_nt: TGTGCCAGCAGCTGGGTAGCGACAGATACGCAGTATTTT
cdr3_aa: CASSWVATDTQYF

clone_size: few
j_call: TRBJ2-5
v_call: TRBV14
d_call: -
cdr3_nt: TGTGCCAGCAGCCCCCCAGGACTGAGGGAGACCCAGTACTTC
cdr3_aa: CASSPPGLRETQYF

clone_size: -
j_call: TRBJ2-1
v_call: TRBV6-5
d_call: TRBD1
cdr3_nt: TGTGCCAGCAAAAGGACAGGAAGTAGCAATGAGCAGTTCTTC
cdr3_aa: CASKRTGSSNEQFF

clone_size: -
j_call: TRBJ2-5
v_call: TRBV5-1
d_call: -
cdr3_nt: TGCGCCAGCAGCCTCGCTAGAGAAAAAGAGACCCAGTACTTC
cdr3_aa: CASSLAREKETQYF

clone_size: few
j_call: TRBJ1-5
v_call: TRBV5-1
d_call: -
cdr3_nt: TGCGCCAGCAGCTTGAGTGGCCAGGGTTTTCAGCCCCAGCATTTT
cdr3_aa: CASSLSGQGFQPQHF

clone_size: few
j_call: TRBJ1-2
v_call: TRBV5-1
d_call: TRBD1
cdr3_nt: TGCGCCAGCAGCTTTGACAGGGACTTGTCTGGCTACACCTTC
cdr3_aa: CASSFDRDLSGYTF

clone_size: -
j_call: TRBJ2-1
v_call: TRBV7-2
d_call: -
cdr3_nt: TGTGCCAGCAGCCCGGAGTGGTTCGCCTACAATGAGCAGTTCTTC
cdr3_aa: CASSPEWFAYNEQFF

clone_size: few
j_call: TRBJ2-5
v_call: TRBV5-1
d_call: TRBD2
cdr3_nt: TGCGCCAGCAGCCACGGGACTAGCGAATTTGAGACCCAGTACTTC
cdr3_aa: CASSHGTSEFETQYF

clone_size: few
j_call: TRBJ2-5
v_call: TRBV14
d_call: -
cdr3_nt: TGTGCCAGCAGCCCCTCAACAGGCAAAGAGACCCAGTACTTC
cdr3_aa: CASSPSTGKETQYF

clone_size: -
j_call: TRBJ1-1
v_call: TRBV6-6
d_call: -
cdr3_nt: TGTGCCAGCAGTTTTGGCCCGGGGGCTGAAGCTTTCTTT
cdr3_aa: CASSFGPGAEAFF

clone_size: -
j_call: TRBJ2-1
v_call: TRBV30
d_call: TRBD1
cdr3_nt: TGTGCCTGGAGTCCAGGGGGCGATCTACAGTTCTTC
cdr3_aa: CAWSPGGDLQFF

clone_size: -
j_call: TRBJ1-2
v_call: TRBV18
d_call: -
cdr3_nt: TGTGCCAGCTCACCACCCTCCAACTATGGCTACACCTTC
cdr3_aa: CASSPPSNYGYTF

clone_size: few
j_call: TRBJ2-4
v_call: TRBV6-6
d_call: -
cdr3_nt: TGTGCCAGCAGCCCCGACCGACTAGCCAAAAACATTCAGTACTTC
cdr3_aa: CASSPDRLAKNIQYF

clone_size: -
j_call: TRBJ2-3
v_call: TRBV7-2
d_call: TRBD2
cdr3_nt: TGTGCCAGCAGCCGATCCGGGACTAGCGGGGGGTGGACAGATACGCAGTATTTT
cdr3_aa: CASSRSGTSGGWTDTQYF

clone_size: many
j_call: TRBJ2-5
v_call: TRBV5-1
d_call: -
cdr3_nt: TGCGCCAGCAGCTTAACGTCGACTAGGGCGGCCCAGTACTTC
cdr3_aa: CASSLTSTRAAQYF

clone_size: -
j_call: TRBJ2-1
v_call: TRBV5-1
d_call: -
cdr3_nt: TGCGCCAGCAGTATGGCAGCGGGTTCCTACAATGAGCAGTTCTTC
cdr3_aa: CASSMAAGSYNEQFF

clone_size: -
j_call: TRBJ2-5
v_call: TRBV5-6
d_call: -
cdr3_nt: TGTGCCAGCAGCCCCCGCGGGGTCCGTCCCCCAGAGACCCAGTACTTC
cdr3_aa: CASSPRGVRPPETQYF